Presented here are 14 T cell receptor beta chains from one specimen sequenced in a study of blood T cell repertoires in COVID-19. The table came from immunoSEQ multiplex PCR; TCRdb's copy has only in-frame clones and leaves some out. The table lists about 160,000 clones, around 90% of them singletons. Input material: peripheral blood. These receptors were taken from a woman in her sixties who had recovered from COVID-19.

The V call is TRBV13, the J call TRBJ1-1, with 8 bases identical to TRBD1. V lost 1 base to trimming and J lost 13 bases; unmatched junction nucleotides: 14. Germline CDR1 is PRHDT and CDR2 is FYEKMQ (reference sequence). CDR3 length: 15 residues. In nucleotides, the CDR3 is TGTGCCAGCAGCTTAGTACCCAGGGGGCTTGAGGGGGGTTTCTTT. Translating it yields CASSLVPRGLEGGFF.

This rearrangement joins TRBV28 to TRBJ2-6; possible D gene TRBD2, 6 bases. V was cut by 3 bases and J by 0 bases, with 12 bases left in between. The CDR3 extends over 17 amino acids. Germline V gene lookup returns CDR1 MDHEN and CDR2 SYDVKM. The CDR3 nucleotides are TGTGCCAGCAGTTTCGGCGGGATCTTCTCTGGGGCCAACGTCCTGACTTTC. Amino acids: CASSFGGIFSGANVLTF.

This clone was counted a few times. The chain carries TRBV28 and TRBJ1-1; 8 nucleotides match TRBD1. Looked up from germline, CDR1 is MDHEN and CDR2 is SYDVKM. J was trimmed by 4 bases and V by 1 base; bases with no gene match: 5. The CDR3 is 15 amino acids. The CDR3 reads CASSLLSQGATEAFF. The DNA for the CDR3 is TGTGCCAGCAGTTTATTGTCGCAGGGGGCCACTGAAGCTTTCTTT.

The CDR3 reads CASSPPGPGEKTQYF. DNA for the CDR3: TGTGCCAGCAGTCCACCGGGCCCCGGGGAAAAGACCCAGTACTTC. This chain links TRBV28 with TRBJ2-5; possible D gene TRBD2, 5 bases. The V and J ends lost 5 bases and 6 bases respectively, with 19 bases between them. CDR1 MDHEN and CDR2 SYDVKM come from the germline V gene. The CDR3 is 15 residues long. Complete variable domain (other parts from reference TRBV28 and TRBJ2-5): DVKVTQSSRYLVKRTGEKVFLECVQDMDHENMFWYRQDPGLGLRLIYFSYDVKMKEKGDIPEGYSVSREKKERFSLILESASTNQTSMYLCASSPPGPGEKTQYFGPGTRLLVL.

There are a few counts of this clone. The CDR3 DNA reads as TGCGCCAGCAGCCTCGGGACAGGGAATCTCTATGGCTACACCTTC. Residues: CASSLGTGNLYGYTF. The J gene is TRBJ1-2, the V gene TRBV4-1; 9 bases line up with TRBD1. The CDR3 covers 15 residues. Germline lookup yields CDR1 MGHRA and CDR2 YSYEKL. Losses at the gene ends were 4 bases for V and 4 bases for J; bases not matched to a gene: 7.

This chain links TRBV19 with TRBJ1-3, with 10 bases that match TRBD1. Germline CDR1 is LNHDA and CDR2 is SQIVND (reference sequence). The CDR3 runs 15 residues. V lost 4 bases to trimming and J lost 3 bases; unmatched junction nucleotides: 3. The CDR3 DNA reads as TGTGCCAGTAGTACCGGGACAGGGGATGGAAACACCATATATTTT. Translated, it gives CASSTGTGDGNTIYF.

The CDR3 is CASSPTGTGSNTGELFF. The CDR3 DNA reads as TGTGCCAGCAGCCCCACCGGGACAGGTTCGAACACCGGGGAGCTGTTTTTT. This chain connects TRBV7-7 to TRBJ2-2; 8 nucleotides align to TRBD1. V was clipped by 5 bases and J by 0 bases; unmatched bases: 8. Germline V CDR1 and CDR2: SSHAT, FNYEAQ (reference sequence). The CDR3 runs to 17 residues.

This clone appeared a few times. The chain couples TRBV5-1 to TRBJ1-2; 7 nucleotides match TRBD1. CDR1 and CDR2 (germline): SGHRS, YFSETQ. CDR3 size: 16 residues. Trimming took 3 bases from V and 4 from J; bases not matched to a gene: 12. CDR3 loop: CASSSNRGPLSYGYTF. DNA for the CDR3: TGCGCCAGCAGCTCGAACAGGGGTCCACTCTCCTATGGCTACACCTTC. Filled out from reference TRBV5-1 and TRBJ1-2, the complete variable domain reads KAGVTQTPRYLIKTRGQQVTLSCSPISGHRSVSWYQQTPGQGLQFLFEYFSETQRNKGNFPGRFSGRQFSNSRSEMNVSTLELGDSALYLCASSSNRGPLSYGYTFGSGTRLTVV.

V gene TRBV5-1 combines with J gene TRBJ2-3, with D hard to call. Germline V gene data show CDR1 as SGHRS and CDR2 as YFSETQ. This CDR3 spans 14 amino acids. V was clipped by 7 bases and J by 3 bases, with 15 bases between them. Here the CDR3 reads CASALFLETDTQYF. The CDR3 DNA reads TGCGCCAGCGCCCTATTCTTAGAAACAGATACGCAGTATTTT.

The chain couples TRBV25-1 to TRBJ2-1; 12 positions match TRBD1. Unmatched junction bases numbered 7, after V lost 4 bases and J lost 9 bases. Germline-derived CDR1 and CDR2 are MGHDK and SYGVNS. CDR3 length: 15 residues. CDR3 bases: TGTGCCAGCAGTGCCGGGACAGGGGGCGAATTTGAGCAGTTCTTC. It codes for CASSAGTGGEFEQFF.

The chain is built from TRBV6-5 and TRBJ1-3; D call uncertain. CDR1 MNHEY and CDR2 SVGAGI come from the germline V gene. CDR3 length: 13 amino acids. V lost 5 bases to trimming and J lost 2 bases, with 7 bases between them. The DNA for the CDR3 is TGTGCCAGCAGTCCACGGGCTGGAAACACCATATATTTT. Translating it yields CASSPRAGNTIYF.

V usage is TRBV5-1 and J usage is TRBJ2-1; perhaps TRBD2 as D (6 bases). CDR3 length: 15 amino acids. Looked up from germline, CDR1 is SGHRS and CDR2 is YFSETQ. V lost 2 bases and J 1 base, leaving 10 bases between the germline ends. The CDR3 DNA follows: TGCGCCAGCAGCTTAGACGGGGGTTCCTACAATGAGCAGTTCTTC. Translation gives CASSLDGGSYNEQFF.

V is TRBV5-1 and J is TRBJ2-3; D perhaps matches TRBD2 (6 bases). Germline CDR1 reads SGHRS; CDR2 reads YFSETQ. This CDR3 has 13 residues. The V end was cut by 0 bases, the J end by 5 bases, with 7 bases between. This chain's CDR3 is CASSLAAGDTQYF. DNA for the CDR3: TGCGCCAGCAGCTTGGCAGCGGGAGATACGCAGTATTTT. Supplemented by reference TRBV5-1 and TRBJ2-3, the full variable domain reads KAGVTQTPRYLIKTRGQQVTLSCSPISGHRSVSWYQQTPGQGLQFLFEYFSETQRNKGNFPGRFSGRQFSNSRSEMNVSTLELGDSALYLCASSLAAGDTQYFGPGTRLTVL.

The rearrangement joins TRBV3-1 (or the pseudogene TRBV3-2) to TRBJ2-7; 7 nucleotides agree with TRBD1. Germline CDR1 and CDR2: LGHDT and YNNKEL (reference sequence). V trimming: 4 bases; J trimming: 3 bases; junction bases outside the gene matches: 27. The length of the CDR3 is 21 residues. The CDR3 DNA is TGTGCCAGCAGCCCCCCCCCTTCGACAGGGCTGGCGTGGATTGGGTTCTACGAGCAGTACTTC. This translates into CASSPPPSTGLAWIGFYEQYF.